Sequencing of this T cell receptor beta chain was carried out in a study of blood T cell repertoires in COVID-19. The overall study: Material from acute and convalescent COVID-19 was sourced from the United States, Italy and Spain.

TCRdb keeps only in-frame clones here, not all; method: immunoSEQ multiplex PCR. Here the sample spans roughly 250,000 clones, around 83% being singletons. On this clone itself: The sample carries other DNA sequences with the same CDR3.

The CDR3 covers 12 residues. V lost 5 bases, J lost 5 bases, and 1 base stayed unmatched. Specimen: peripheral blood. The receptor was isolated from a woman in her 50s with acute or convalescent COVID-19. The gene calls are TRBV12-3 or TRBV12-4 and TRBJ1-2; 8 nucleotides align to TRBD1. This chain's CDR3 is CASSRTGYGYTF. DNA for the CDR3: TGTGCCAGCAGTCGGACAGGGTATGGCTACACCTTC.